This passage covers 23 T cell receptor beta chains from one sample sequenced in a study of T cell responses to AZD1222 COVID-19 vaccine. Data came from immunoSEQ multiplex PCR; TCRdb stores just in-frame clones and leaves some out. Altogether tens of thousands of clones are present, around 87% being singletons, with the ten largest covering approximately 25%. Sequenced here: peripheral blood, sampled on day 0 of AZD1222 vaccination. These receptors were taken from an adult in good health.

This clone was seen only once. J is TRBJ1-1 and V is TRBV5-1; maybe TRBD1 (6 bases). This CDR3 contains 13 residues. Trimming stripped 4 bases from V and 3 bases from J, with 10 bases between. Germline values: CDR1 SGHRS, CDR2 YFSETQ. The CDR3 spells CASSADSYTEAFF. CDR3 bases: TGCGCCAGCAGCGCGGACAGTTACACTGAAGCTTTCTTT.

The chain uses TRBV15 and TRBJ2-3; no clear D gene. Germline V gene data show CDR1 as LNHNV and CDR2 as YYDKDF (reference sequence). The CDR3 extends over 14 amino acids. V lost 0 bases to trimming and J lost 4 bases, with 8 bases between them. The CDR3 bases are TGTGCCACCAGCAGAGATTTTCGCGCAGATACGCAGTATTTT. Its protein product is CATSRDFRADTQYF.

The chain couples TRBV28 to TRBJ2-1; 10 bases align to TRBD1. CDR3 size: 15 residues. Germline CDR1 is MDHEN and CDR2 is SYDVKM. V lost 6 bases and J lost 9; bases outside the gene matches: 11. In nucleotides, the CDR3 is TGTGCCAGCAGGAGACAGGGGGCGCTGAGAGGTGAGCAGTTCTTC. Translating gives CASRRQGALRGEQFF.

The V call is TRBV6-2 or TRBV6-3, the J call TRBJ2-1; weak D call: TRBD1 (6 bases). The CDR3 consists of 15 residues. V dropped 2 bases and J dropped 3 bases, with 11 bases sitting between them. The germline CDR1 and CDR2 sequences are MNHEY and SVGEGT. CDR3 in amino acids: CASSYGAGVYNEQFF. The CDR3 DNA follows: TGTGCCAGCAGTTACGGGGCAGGGGTCTACAATGAGCAGTTCTTC.

The chain links TRBV28 to TRBJ1-5; D remains unclear. CDR3 size: 14 residues. The germline CDR1 and CDR2 sequences are MDHEN and SYDVKM. V was trimmed by 7 bases and J by 1 base, leaving 11 bases between them. The CDR3 nucleotides read TGTGCCAGCATAGAAGGGAAGAGCAATCAGCCCCAGCATTTT. It codes for CASIEGKSNQPQHF.

The V and J genes are TRBV20-1 and TRBJ1-1, with D uncertain. V gave up 2 bases and J gave up 3 bases, with 4 bases separating them. The germline V gene encodes CDR1 DFQATT and CDR2 SNEGSKA (reference sequence). The length of the CDR3 is 11 residues. CDR3 coding DNA: TGCAGTGCTAGATGGGACACTGAAGCTTTCTTT. It yields the protein CSARWDTEAFF.

V usage is TRBV9 and J usage is TRBJ1-6; D is uncertain. Germline V CDR1 and CDR2: SGDLS, YYNGEE. This CDR3 is built from 16 residues. V lost 3 bases, J lost 9 bases, and 19 bases lay in between. The CDR3 is CASSGGQPGSSSPLHF. CDR3 DNA sequence: TGTGCCAGCAGCGGAGGGCAGCCGGGGAGTAGTTCACCCCTCCACTTT.

The CDR3 DNA reads as TGTGCCACCAGCAGACGCGTAAAAAGCTACAATGAGCAGTTCTTC. Its protein product is CATSRRVKSYNEQFF. The rearrangement uses TRBV15 and TRBJ2-1; no clear D. Per the germline V gene, CDR1 is LNHNV and CDR2 is YYDKDF (reference sequence). Between the trimmed V and J ends, which lost 2 bases and 3 bases, there was a span of 11 bases. This CDR3 contains 15 residues.

The V gene is TRBV6-2 or TRBV6-3, the J gene TRBJ1-5; weak D call: TRBD1 (5 bases). Trimming left V 2 bases short and J 4 bases short, with 6 bases between. The CDR3 is 13 amino acids. Germline V gene sequence: CDR1 MNHEY, CDR2 SVGEGT. The CDR3 loop is CASSYAGNQPQHF. For the CDR3, the DNA is TGTGCCAGCAGTTACGCAGGGAATCAGCCCCAGCATTTT.

This chain connects TRBV4-1 to TRBJ2-1, with 9 positions matching TRBD1. Looked up from germline, CDR1 is MGHRA and CDR2 is YSYEKL. The CDR3 contains 17 residues. Losses at the gene ends were 3 bases for V and 5 bases for J; bases not matched to a gene: 11. The CDR3, as DNA: TGCGCCAGCAGCCAGGGCGGGACAGGGTCCTCGAACAATGAGCAGTTCTTC. Protein: CASSQGGTGSSNNEQFF.

J is TRBJ1-3 and V is TRBV19; 10 nucleotides match TRBD1. CDR3 size: 16 residues. CDR1 is LNHDA and CDR2 is SQIVND in the germline V gene (reference sequence). Losses at the gene ends were 5 bases for V and 4 bases for J; bases not matched to a gene: 8. The DNA for the CDR3 is TGTGCCAGTAGTCTCTCGACAGGGGGCTTAGGAAACACCATATATTTT. Translating gives CASSLSTGGLGNTIYF. The full variable domain, rest sourced from reference TRBV19 and TRBJ1-3, is DGGITQSPKYLFRKEGQNVTLSCEQNLNHDAMYWYRQDPGQGLRLIYYSQIVNDFQKGDIAEGYSVSREKKESFPLTVTSAQKNPTAFYLCASSLSTGGLGNTIYFGEGSWLTVV.

The chain uses TRBV5-5 and TRBJ1-5; the D gene is possibly TRBD1 (5 bases). Trimming cost V 0 bases and J 5 bases, with 9 bases left between them. This CDR3 spans 14 amino acids. Per germline, CDR1 SGHKS and CDR2 YYEKEE (reference sequence). The CDR3 region has the DNA TGTGCCAGCAGCTTGGTGGGGGTTGATCAGCCCCAGCATTTT. Its protein is CASSLVGVDQPQHF.

The V gene is TRBV6-5, the J gene TRBJ1-5; unclear D gene. Germline values: CDR1 MNHEY, CDR2 SVGAGI. V gave up 0 bases and J gave up 6 bases, with 9 bases separating them. The CDR3 is 14 residues long. CDR3 sequence reads: CASSYSSTVQPQHF. Here the CDR3 DNA reads TGTGCCAGCAGTTACTCGAGTACGGTTCAGCCCCAGCATTTT.

The V and J genes are TRBV19 and TRBJ1-5, with D tentatively TRBD1 (5 bases). Germline values: CDR1 LNHDA, CDR2 SQIVND (reference sequence). The ends were cut back, 6 bases at V and 11 bases at J, with 20 bases in the middle. The length of the CDR3 is 14 residues. The CDR3 region is CASRASGGRGTQHF. CDR3 coding DNA: TGTGCCAGTAGGGCATCGGGGGGTCGAGGGACCCAGCATTTT.

The V call is TRBV28, the J call TRBJ1-2, with unresolved D. The germline gives CDR1 MDHEN, CDR2 SYDVKM. The CDR3 sequence is 11 residues long. V dropped 6 bases and J dropped 2 bases, with 4 bases sitting between them. The CDR3 protein is CASRANYGYTF. In DNA, the CDR3 is TGTGCCAGCAGAGCAAACTATGGCTACACCTTC.

The chain links TRBV19 to TRBJ1-2, with D uncertain. The CDR3 length is 12 residues. The V end was cut by 3 bases, the J end by 5 bases, with 7 bases between. Germline CDR1 reads LNHDA; CDR2 reads SQIVND (reference sequence). The CDR3 region is CASSIQGYGYTF. CDR3 sequence (DNA): TGTGCCAGTAGTATTCAAGGGTATGGCTACACCTTC. Full variable domain (rest looked up from reference TRBV19 and TRBJ1-2): DGGITQSPKYLFRKEGQNVTLSCEQNLNHDAMYWYRQDPGQGLRLIYYSQIVNDFQKGDIAEGYSVSREKKESFPLTVTSAQKNPTAFYLCASSIQGYGYTFGSGTRLTVV.

In its sample, this clone was seen a few times. The chain joins TRBV7-3 to TRBJ2-7; 7 bases align to TRBD1. Germline lookup yields CDR1 SGHTA and CDR2 FQGTGA. Unmatched junction bases numbered 9, after V lost 5 bases and J lost 5 bases. This CDR3 comprises 14 residues. CDR3 sequence reads: CASSPHRGPDEQYF. For the CDR3, the DNA is TGTGCCAGCAGCCCTCACAGGGGCCCGGACGAGCAGTACTTC.

This chain connects TRBV27 to TRBJ1-2, with a possible D match to TRBD1 (5 bases). This CDR3 has 12 amino acids. V was shortened by 6 bases and J by 8 bases, with 13 bases between the two germline ends. Germline CDR1 is MNHEY and CDR2 is SMNVEV (reference sequence). The CDR3 sequence: CASSQQGGGYTF. DNA of the CDR3: TGTGCCAGCAGCCAGCAGGGTGGGGGCTACACCTTC.

The J gene is TRBJ2-1, the V gene TRBV7-6, with 8 bases lining up with TRBD2. Per germline, CDR1 SGHVS and CDR2 FNYEAQ. V dropped 5 bases and J dropped 1; count of bases not matched to a gene: 7. The CDR3 runs to 16 residues. CDR3 amino acids: CASSRRSGESYNEQFF. The DNA for the CDR3 is TGTGCCAGCAGCCGTCGTAGCGGGGAGTCCTACAATGAGCAGTTCTTC.

This clone appeared once. The rearrangement joins TRBV29-1 to TRBJ1-2; 10 bases align to TRBD1. The V segment lost 0 bases and the J segment 11 bases; nucleotides outside the gene matches: 9. The CDR3 runs 14 residues. The germline V gene encodes CDR1 SQVTM and CDR2 ANQGSEA. Written as DNA, the CDR3 is TGCAGCGTTGAAGAGACCGCCGTGGGACAGGGGTACACCTTC. It specifies CSVEETAVGQGYTF.

The chain combines TRBV10-3 with TRBJ2-3; the match to TRBD1 covers 7 bases. Germline V gene data show CDR1 as ENHRY and CDR2 as SYGVKD. This CDR3 is built from 16 residues. V lost 8 bases to trimming and J lost 3 bases; unmatched junction nucleotides: 14. CDR3 residues: CAISSTEGGATDTQYF. The CDR3 region has the DNA TGTGCCATCTCCTCTACTGAAGGGGGCGCGACAGATACGCAGTATTTT.

V gene TRBV7-3 combines with J gene TRBJ1-6, with D perhaps TRBD1 (5 bases). Per the germline V gene, CDR1 is SGHTA and CDR2 is FQGTGA. V gave up 3 bases and J gave up 7 bases, with 10 bases separating them. CDR3 length equals 14 residues. The CDR3 DNA reads TGTGCCAGCAGCTTGGGACGGGGGAATTCACCCCTCCACTTT. Translated: CASSLGRGNSPLHF. The full variable domain, in which reference TRBV7-3 and TRBJ1-6 provide the parts outside the CDR3, is GAGVSQTPSNKVTEKGKYVELRCDPISGHTALYWYRQSLGQGPEFLIYFQGTGAADDSGLPNDRFFAVRPEGSVSTLKIQRTERGDSAVYLCASSLGRGNSPLHFGNGTRLTVT.

This clone showed up just a few times. The V and J genes are TRBV19 and TRBJ2-2; D is uncertain. This CDR3 is 14 amino acids long. V was shortened by 0 bases and J by 6 bases, with 8 bases between the two germline ends. Germline CDR1 is LNHDA and CDR2 is SQIVND (reference sequence). DNA for the CDR3: TGTGCCAGTAGTATAGATCTGGACGCCGGGGAGCTGTTTTTT. It codes for CASSIDLDAGELFF.